Sequencing of this T cell receptor (beta chain) was carried out in a study of identical twins. Study results and limitations: Researchers reported weaker excess twin sharing in beta out-of-frame sequences. Fewer insertions marked abundant cord blood beta clonotypes; young adult naive trended weakly, memory not at all. These conclusions were based on statistical analysis (cross-sectional, not following the same donors).

As concerns this clonotype: Its antigen is not known.

Carrying unique molecular identifiers, the cDNA also gained a universal primer site through template switching. Using its own MiXCR run on the 5' RACE reads, TCRdb lists one record per CDR3 protein. The table records about 1.7 million distinct CDR3 sequences, less than 40% of them present only once. The CDR3 runs to 12 residues. Germline V CDR1 and CDR2: SEHNR, FQNEAQ (reference sequence). Trimming removed 2 bases from V and 6 bases from J, with 7 bases in between. The origin of this receptor is a newborn girl in good health. The sample taken for sequencing was cord blood. The J gene is TRBJ1-1, the V gene TRBV7-9; the D is unclear. This CDR3 is CASSLPRSEAFF. The CDR3, as DNA: TGTGCCAGCAGCTTACCCCGGTCTGAAGCTTTCTTT.